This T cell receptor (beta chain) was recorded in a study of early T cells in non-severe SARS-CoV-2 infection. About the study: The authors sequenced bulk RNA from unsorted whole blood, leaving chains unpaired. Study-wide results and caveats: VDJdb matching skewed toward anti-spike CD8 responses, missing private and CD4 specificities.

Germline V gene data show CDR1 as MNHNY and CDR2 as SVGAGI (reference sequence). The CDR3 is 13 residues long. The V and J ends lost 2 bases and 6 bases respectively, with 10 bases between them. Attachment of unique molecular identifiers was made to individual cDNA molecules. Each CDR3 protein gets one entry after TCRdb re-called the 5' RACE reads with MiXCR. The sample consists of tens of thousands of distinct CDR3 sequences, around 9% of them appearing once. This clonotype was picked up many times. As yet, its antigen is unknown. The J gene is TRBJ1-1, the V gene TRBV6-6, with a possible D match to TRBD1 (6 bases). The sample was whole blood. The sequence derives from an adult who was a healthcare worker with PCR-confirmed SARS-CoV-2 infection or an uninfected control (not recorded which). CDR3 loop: CASSYATGAEAFF. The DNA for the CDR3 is TGTGCCAGCAGTTACGCGACAGGTGCTGAAGCTTTCTTT.